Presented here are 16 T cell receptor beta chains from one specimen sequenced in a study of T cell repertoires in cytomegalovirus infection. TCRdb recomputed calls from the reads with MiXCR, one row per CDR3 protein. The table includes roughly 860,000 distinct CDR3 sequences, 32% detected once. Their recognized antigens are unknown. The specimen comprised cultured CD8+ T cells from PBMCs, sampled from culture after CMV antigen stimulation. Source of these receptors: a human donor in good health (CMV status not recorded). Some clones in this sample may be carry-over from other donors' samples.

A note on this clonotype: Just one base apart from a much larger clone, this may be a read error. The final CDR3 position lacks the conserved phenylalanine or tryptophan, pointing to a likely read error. The chain's CDR3 is CASGDSSYNSPLHI. The CDR3 region has the DNA TGTGCCAGCGGGGACAGCTCCTATAATTCACCCCTCCACATT. The chain joins TRBV7-2 to TRBJ1-6, with 7 positions matching TRBD1. Germline CDR1 and CDR2: SGHTA and FQGNSA. Trimming took 8 bases from V and 0 from J; bases not matched to a gene: 1. The CDR3 spans 14 residues.

CDR3 amino acids: CSVDTENYEQYF. The CDR3 DNA sequence: TGCAGCGTTGATACGGAGAACTACGAGCAGTACTTC. V is TRBV29-1 and J is TRBJ2-7; D unresolved. CDR3 size: 12 residues. V shed 3 bases and J shed 3 bases, with 9 bases lying between them. Germline CDR1 SQVTM, CDR2 ANQGSEA.

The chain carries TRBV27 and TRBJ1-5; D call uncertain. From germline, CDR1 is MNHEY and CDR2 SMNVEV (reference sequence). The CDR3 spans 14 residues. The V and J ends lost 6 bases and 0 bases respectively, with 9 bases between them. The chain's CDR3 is CASRPGLSNQPQHF. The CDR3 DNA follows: TGTGCCAGCAGGCCAGGCCTTAGCAATCAGCCCCAGCATTTT.

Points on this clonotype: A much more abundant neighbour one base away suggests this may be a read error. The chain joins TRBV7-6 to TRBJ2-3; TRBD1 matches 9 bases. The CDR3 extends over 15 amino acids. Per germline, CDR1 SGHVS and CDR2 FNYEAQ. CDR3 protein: CVSSPTGGSEDTQYF. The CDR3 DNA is TGTGTCAGCAGCCCCACAGGGGGCTCGGAAGATACGCAGTATTTT.

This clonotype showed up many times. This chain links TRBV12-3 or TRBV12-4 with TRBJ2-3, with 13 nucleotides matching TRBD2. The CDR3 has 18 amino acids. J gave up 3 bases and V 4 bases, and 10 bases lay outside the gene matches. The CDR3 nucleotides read TGTGCCAGCAGTTCGCCACTAGCGGGGGGGCCTAGGACAGATACGCAGTATTTT. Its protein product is CASSSPLAGGPRTDTQYF.

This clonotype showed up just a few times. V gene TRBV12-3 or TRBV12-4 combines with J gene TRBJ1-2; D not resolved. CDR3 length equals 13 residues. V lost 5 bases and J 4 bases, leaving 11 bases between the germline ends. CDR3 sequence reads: CASSAVGSYGYTF. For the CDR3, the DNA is TGTGCCAGCAGTGCCGTCGGGTCCTATGGCTACACCTTC.

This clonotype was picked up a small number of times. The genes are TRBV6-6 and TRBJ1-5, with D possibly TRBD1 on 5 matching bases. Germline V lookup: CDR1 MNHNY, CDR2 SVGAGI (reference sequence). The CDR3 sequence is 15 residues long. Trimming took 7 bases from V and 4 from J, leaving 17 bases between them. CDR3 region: CASTLGRQINQPQHF. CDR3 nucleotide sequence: TGTGCCAGCACCCTGGGACGTCAGATTAATCAGCCCCAGCATTTT.

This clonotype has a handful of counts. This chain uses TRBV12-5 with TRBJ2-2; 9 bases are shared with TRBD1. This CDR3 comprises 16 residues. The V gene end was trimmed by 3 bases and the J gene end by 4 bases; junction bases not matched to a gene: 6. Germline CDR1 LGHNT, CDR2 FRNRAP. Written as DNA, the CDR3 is TGTGCTAGTGGTTTTAGGACAGGGGACGCCACCGGGGAGCTGTTTTTT. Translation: CASGFRTGDATGELFF.

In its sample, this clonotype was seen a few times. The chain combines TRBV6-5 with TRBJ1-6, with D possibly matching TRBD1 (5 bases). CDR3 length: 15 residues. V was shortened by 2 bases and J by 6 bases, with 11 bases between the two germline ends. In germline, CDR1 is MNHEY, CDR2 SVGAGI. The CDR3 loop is CASSYGSGFNSPLHF. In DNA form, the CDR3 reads TGTGCCAGCAGTTACGGGTCAGGGTTTAATTCACCCCTCCACTTT.

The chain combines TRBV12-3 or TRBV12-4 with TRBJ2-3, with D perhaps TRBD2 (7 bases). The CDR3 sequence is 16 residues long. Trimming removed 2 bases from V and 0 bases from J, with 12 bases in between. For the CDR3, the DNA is TGTGCCAGCAGTTTAATGGGGGGGCCCAGCACAGATACGCAGTATTTT. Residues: CASSLMGGPSTDTQYF.

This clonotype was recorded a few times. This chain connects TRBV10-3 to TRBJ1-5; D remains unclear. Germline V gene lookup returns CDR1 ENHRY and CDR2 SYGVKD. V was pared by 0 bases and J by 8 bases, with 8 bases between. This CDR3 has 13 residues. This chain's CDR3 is CAISESSWEPQHF. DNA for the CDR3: TGTGCCATCAGTGAGTCTTCCTGGGAGCCCCAGCATTTT.

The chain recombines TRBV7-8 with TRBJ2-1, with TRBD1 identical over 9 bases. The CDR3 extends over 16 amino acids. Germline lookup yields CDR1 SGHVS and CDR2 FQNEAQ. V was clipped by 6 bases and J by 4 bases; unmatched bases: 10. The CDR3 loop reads CASSSPGQGLYNEQFF. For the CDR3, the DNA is TGTGCCAGCAGTTCTCCGGGACAGGGCCTATACAATGAGCAGTTCTTC.

CDR3 nucleotides: TGTGTCAGCAGCGGGACGTCGGACGCCTCACGTGGGAACTACGAGCAGTACGTC. Protein: CVSSGTSDASRGNYEQYV. V usage is TRBV7-2 and J usage is TRBJ2-7, with TRBD2 identical over 7 bases. CDR1 SGHTA and CDR2 FQGNSA come from the germline V gene. This CDR3 is 18 amino acids long.

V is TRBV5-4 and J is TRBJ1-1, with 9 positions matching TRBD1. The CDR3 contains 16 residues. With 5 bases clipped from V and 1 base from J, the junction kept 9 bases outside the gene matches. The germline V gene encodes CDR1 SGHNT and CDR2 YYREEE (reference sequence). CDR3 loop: CASRPGTGIPNTEAFF. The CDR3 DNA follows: TGTGCCAGCAGACCCGGGACAGGGATTCCGAACACTGAAGCTTTCTTT.

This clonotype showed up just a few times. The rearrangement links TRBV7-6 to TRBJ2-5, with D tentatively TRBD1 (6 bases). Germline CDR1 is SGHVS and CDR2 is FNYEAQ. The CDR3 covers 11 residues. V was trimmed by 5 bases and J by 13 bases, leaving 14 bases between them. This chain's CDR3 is CASSPGTSAYF. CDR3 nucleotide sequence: TGTGCCAGCAGCCCCGGGACATCGGCGTACTTC.

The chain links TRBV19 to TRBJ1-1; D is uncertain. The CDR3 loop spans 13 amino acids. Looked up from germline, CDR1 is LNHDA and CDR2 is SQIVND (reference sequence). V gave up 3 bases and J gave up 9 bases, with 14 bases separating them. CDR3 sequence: CASSISGSTKAFF. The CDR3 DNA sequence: TGTGCCAGTAGTATCAGTGGGTCGACTAAAGCTTTCTTT.